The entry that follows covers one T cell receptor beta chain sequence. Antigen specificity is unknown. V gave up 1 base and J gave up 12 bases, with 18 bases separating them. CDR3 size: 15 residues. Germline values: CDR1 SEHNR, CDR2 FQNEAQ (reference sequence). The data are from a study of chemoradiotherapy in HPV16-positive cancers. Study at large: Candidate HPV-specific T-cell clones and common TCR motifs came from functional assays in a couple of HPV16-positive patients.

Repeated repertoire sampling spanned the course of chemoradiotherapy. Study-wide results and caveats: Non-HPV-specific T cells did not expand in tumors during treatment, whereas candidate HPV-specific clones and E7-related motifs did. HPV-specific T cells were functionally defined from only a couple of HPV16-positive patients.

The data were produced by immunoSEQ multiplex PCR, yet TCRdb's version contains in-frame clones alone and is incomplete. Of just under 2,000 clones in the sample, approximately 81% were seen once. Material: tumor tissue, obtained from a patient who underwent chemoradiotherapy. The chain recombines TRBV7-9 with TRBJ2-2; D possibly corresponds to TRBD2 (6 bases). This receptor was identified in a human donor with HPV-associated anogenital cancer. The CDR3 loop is CASSLVVGLRPQLFF. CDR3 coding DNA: TGTGCCAGCAGCTTAGTGGTGGGACTTCGACCCCAGCTGTTTTTT.